This T cell receptor (beta chain) was retrieved from a study of T cells after yellow fever vaccination. Study outcomes and limitations: Post-booster repertoires again held most primary-vaccination clones (roughly 96% CD4, about 88% CD8). Bulk-population clonotypes that are abundant could appear as contaminants in FACS-sorted repertoires. Few clonotypes appeared in both CD4 and CD8 compartments.

This clonotype was picked up a small number of times. Its antigen remains unidentified. As TCR cDNA was made by 5'RACE template switching, a universal primer site and UMIs were added. TCRdb recomputed calls from the 5' RACE reads with MiXCR, one row per CDR3 protein. The sample has tens of thousands of distinct CDR3 sequences; around 7.3% are singletons. Germline V gene sequence: CDR1 SEHNR, CDR2 FQNEAQ (reference sequence). The CDR3 runs to 14 residues. V was shortened by 5 bases and J by 2 bases, with 12 bases between the two germline ends. Source: CD8+ T cells sorted from PBMCs, taken on the day of the yellow fever booster vaccination. The sequence derives from a man aged 30-40 years who received the YFV17D yellow fever vaccine. The V and J genes are TRBV7-9 and TRBJ2-5; D gene uncertain. The CDR3 loop reads CASSDVAAQETQYF. The CDR3 bases are TGTGCCAGCAGCGACGTGGCAGCTCAAGAGACCCAGTACTTC.